A selection of T cell receptor beta chains follows, all from one sample in a study of blood T cell repertoires in COVID-19. The assay was immunoSEQ multiplex PCR, and TCRdb's table has in-frame clones only and misses some. This table has more than 95,000 clones, about four fifths appearing once. The sequenced sample was peripheral blood. The receptors here all came from a man at least 80 years old with acute or convalescent COVID-19. The CDR3 runs from the conserved cysteine through the conserved F or W. The D gene is left open where the match is weak. Size is omitted from some rows. Given values are once, few, many or a class for expanded clones.

. TRBJ2-1 TRBD1 TRBV27 CASSLSTRQGPGNEQFF TGTGCCAGCAGTTTATCGACACGACAGGGGCCCGGCAATGAGCAGTTCTTC
. TRBJ2-7 TRBD1 TRBV6-2/TRBV6-3 CASSYPGTGGDEQYF TGTGCCAGCAGTTACCCCGGGACAGGGGGCGACGAGCAGTACTTC
. TRBJ2-7 . TRBV5-1 CASSQDSYYEQYF TGCGCCAGCAGCCAGGACAGTTACTACGAGCAGTACTTC
. TRBJ1-1 . TRBV6-2/TRBV6-3 CASSPLRVNTEAFF TGTGCCAGCAGTCCCCTTCGGGTGAACACTGAAGCTTTCTTT
. TRBJ2-5 TRBD2 TRBV9 CASSYGGGETQYF TGTGCCAGCAGCTACGGGGGGGGAGAGACCCAGTACTTC
. TRBJ1-1 . TRBV18 CASSRRSDAPGTEAFF TGTGCCAGCTCCCGACGGTCAGACGCCCCGGGGACTGAAGCTTTCTTT
once TRBJ2-5 . TRBV5-4 CASNTWKQVRETQYF TGTGCCAGCAATACTTGGAAACAGGTTCGAGAGACCCAGTACTTC
. TRBJ2-5 TRBD2 TRBV5-1 CASNPTSGRWETQYF TGCGCCAGCAATCCGACTAGCGGGAGATGGGAGACCCAGTACTTC
. TRBJ1-6 TRBD1 TRBV5-1 CASSPGGTENSPLHF TGCGCCAGCAGCCCGGGAGGGACAGAAAATTCACCCCTCCACTTT
. TRBJ2-7 TRBD2 TRBV7-2 CASSLDVAGVYEQYF TGTGCCAGCAGCTTAGACGTAGCGGGAGTCTACGAGCAGTACTTC
. TRBJ1-3 . TRBV7-2 CASSLNRIGLSPSGNTIYF TGTGCCAGCAGCCTAAACCGGATTGGACTGAGTCCCTCTGGAAACACCATATATTTT
. TRBJ2-1 TRBD2 TRBV19 CASSSQPPLAGGPHEQFF TGTGCCAGTAGTAGCCAGCCCCCTCTAGCGGGAGGGCCCCATGAGCAGTTCTTC
. TRBJ2-3 TRBD2 TRBV2 CASKIASGVGDTQYF TGTGCCAGCAAAATAGCAAGCGGGGTTGGAGATACGCAGTATTTT
. TRBJ2-3 . TRBV2 CASSDAIRGGDTQYF TGTGCCAGCAGTGATGCTATTAGAGGAGGGGATACGCAGTATTTT
. TRBJ2-7 . TRBV7-9 CASSFASRDEQYF TGTGCCAGCAGCTTTGCCTCTAGAGACGAGCAGTACTTC
. TRBJ1-4 . TRBV14 CASSRDFRANEKLFF TGTGCCAGCAGCCGCGACTTCAGGGCTAATGAAAAACTGTTTTTT
. TRBJ2-7 . TRBV24-1 CATSAPGGAQEQYF TGTGCCACCAGTGCTCCCGGCGGGGCGCAAGAGCAGTACTTC
few TRBJ1-5 TRBD1 TRBV2 CASNAQGQGQPQHF TGTGCCAGCAACGCACAGGGGCAGGGGCAGCCCCAGCATTTT
. TRBJ2-7 . TRBV6-6 CASIPPELGGEQYF TGTGCCAGCATTCCCCCAGAACTAGGGGGCGAGCAGTACTTC
. TRBJ1-1 . TRBV10-3 CAISDPSFDRNTEAFF TGTGCCATCAGTGACCCCTCCTTTGACAGGAACACTGAAGCTTTCTTT
. TRBJ2-6 TRBD1 TRBV9 CASSVSGTASTGANVLTF TGTGCCAGCAGCGTCTCCGGGACAGCCTCCACCGGGGCCAACGTCCTGACTTTC
. TRBJ1-2 . TRBV28 CASSFREYGYTF TGTGCCAGCAGTTTTCGAGAATACGGCTACACCTTC
. TRBJ2-2 . TRBV9 CASSVATETGELFF TGTGCCAGCAGCGTAGCTACAGAGACCGGGGAGCTGTTTTTT
many TRBJ2-2 . TRBV5-4 CASSWTANTGELFF TGTGCCAGCAGTTGGACAGCCAACACCGGGGAGCTGTTTTTT
once TRBJ2-7 TRBD2 TRBV18 CASSPPAIAGSHEQYF TGTGCCAGCTCACCACCGGCGATAGCGGGATCCCACGAGCAGTACTTC
. TRBJ2-7 . TRBV28 CASSFGGAIPEQYF TGTGCCAGCAGTTTTGGAGGGGCGATTCCCGAGCAGTACTTC
. TRBJ2-7 TRBD1 TRBV3-1/TRBV3-2 CASSLGTALYEQYF TGTGCCAGCAGCCTCGGGACAGCTCTCTACGAGCAGTACTTC
. TRBJ1-1 TRBD1 TRBV7-2 CASSLVTGGRTEAFF TGTGCCAGCAGCTTAGTTACAGGGGGAAGGACTGAAGCTTTCTTT
. TRBJ1-2 TRBD1 TRBV9 CASSALGQGKGYTF TGTGCCAGCAGCGCCCTGGGACAGGGAAAGGGCTACACCTTC
. TRBJ1-6 . TRBV6-4 CATGEGRNSPLHF TGTGCCACCGGGGAGGGGCGGAATTCACCCCTCCACTTT
few TRBJ1-5 . TRBV28 CASSLGGASKPQHF TGTGCCAGCTCCCTGGGAGGGGCGAGTAAGCCCCAGCATTTT
. TRBJ2-7 TRBD2 TRBV28 CASTSSGREYEQYF TGTGCCAGCACCTCTAGCGGGAGGGAATACGAGCAGTACTTC
. TRBJ2-7 TRBD2 TRBV19 CASGGDAYEQYF TGTGCCTCTGGGGGGGATGCCTACGAGCAGTACTTC
. TRBJ1-5 . TRBV3-1/TRBV3-2 CASSPRGQPQHF TGTGCCAGCAGCCCTCGGGGACAGCCCCAGCATTTT
. TRBJ2-7 . TRBV27 CASSSLSYEQYF TGTGCCAGCAGTTCCCTATCCTACGAGCAGTACTTC
. TRBJ1-2 . TRBV7-2 CASSLPTRTGSYTF TGTGCCAGCAGCTTACCCACCAGAACAGGGAGCTACACCTTC
. TRBJ2-1 TRBD2 TRBV15 CATSRDGGGYNEQFF TGTGCCACCAGCAGGGACGGGGGGGGATACAATGAGCAGTTCTTC
. TRBJ2-7 TRBD1 TRBV6-2/TRBV6-3 CATSRDSSYEQYF TGTGCCACCAGCCGGGACAGCTCCTACGAGCAGTACTTC
. TRBJ2-7 TRBD1 TRBV27 CAARTGHDEQYF TGTGCCGCCCGGACAGGGCACGACGAGCAGTACTTC
. TRBJ2-7 . TRBV4-3 CASSQETGDREQYF TGCGCCAGCAGCCAAGAAACGGGAGACCGCGAGCAGTACTTC
once TRBJ1-4 TRBD1 TRBV7-9 CASSQSGGAGKLFF TGTGCCAGCAGCCAATCAGGGGGCGCCGGAAAACTGTTTTTT
. TRBJ2-2 . TRBV19 CASSLLPGGGTGELFF TGTGCCAGTAGTCTCCTCCCGGGCGGAGGCACCGGGGAGCTGTTTTTT
few TRBJ1-5 TRBD1 TRBV30 CAWTKQGAGEPQHF TGTGCCTGGACGAAACAGGGGGCAGGCGAGCCCCAGCATTTT
. TRBJ1-2 TRBD1 TRBV19 CASRGQSYGYTF TGTGCCAGTAGGGGACAGTCCTATGGCTACACCTTC
once TRBJ2-4 . TRBV10-2 CASNDGAKNIQYF TGCGCCAGCAATGACGGAGCCAAAAACATTCAGTACTTC
. TRBJ2-7 TRBD1 TRBV6-5 CASSLWQGVHEQYF TGTGCCAGCAGCCTGTGGCAGGGGGTCCACGAGCAGTACTTC
. TRBJ1-1 . TRBV20-1 CRGRGGTEAFF TGCAGGGGGCGGGGGGGCACTGAAGCTTTCTTT
. TRBJ1-4 . TRBV28 CASSLSTGTWEKLFF TGTGCCAGCAGTTTATCGACAGGCACTTGGGAAAAACTGTTTTTT
. TRBJ2-2 TRBD1 TRBV5-1 CASRPGQGNTGELFF TGCGCCAGCCGGCCGGGACAGGGGAACACCGGGGAGCTGTTTTTT
once TRBJ2-2 TRBD2 TRBV5-1 CASSLEASGRSGELFF TGCGCCAGCAGCTTGGAGGCTAGCGGGAGGTCCGGGGAGCTGTTTTTT
. TRBJ2-7 . TRBV12-3/TRBV12-4 CASSFGSAYEQYF TGTGCCAGCAGTTTCGGGTCTGCCTACGAGCAGTACTTC
. TRBJ2-1 TRBD2 TRBV5-6 CASSRTSGGAWSYNEQFF TGTGCCAGCAGCCGGACTAGCGGGGGGGCCTGGTCCTACAATGAGCAGTTCTTC
. TRBJ2-2 . TRBV3-1/TRBV3-2 CASSQDSRGVRANTGELFF TGTGCCAGCAGCCAAGATAGTAGGGGCGTGCGCGCGAACACCGGGGAGCTGTTTTTT
. TRBJ1-4 . TRBV21-1 CASSTGTGFNEKLFF TGTGCCAGCAGCACTGGGACAGGGTTTAATGAAAAACTGTTTTTT
. TRBJ1-5 TRBD1 TRBV27 CASSFGTGARGNQPQHF TGTGCCAGCAGTTTTGGGACAGGGGCGCGGGGCAATCAGCCCCAGCATTTT
. TRBJ2-7 TRBD2 TRBV10-3 CAMGPNSGSRYEQYF TGTGCCATGGGTCCCAATAGCGGGAGTAGGTACGAGCAGTACTTC
. TRBJ1-2 TRBD1 TRBV5-1 CASSRSRDRGKGNYGYTF TGCGCCAGCAGCCGCTCCAGGGACAGGGGAAAGGGAAACTATGGCTACACCTTC
. TRBJ1-5 . TRBV12-3/TRBV12-4 CASSFDRNQPQHF TGTGCCAGCAGTTTCGACAGAAATCAGCCCCAGCATTTT
few TRBJ2-1 TRBD2 TRBV11-3 CASSLTGTSTREQFF TGTGCCAGCAGCTTAACCGGGACTAGTACCCGTGAGCAGTTCTTC
. TRBJ2-7 TRBD1 TRBV14 CASSQVTRTGNYEQYF TGTGCCAGCAGCCAAGTAACCCGGACAGGGAATTACGAGCAGTACTTC